The 5 T cell receptor beta chains presented below share a single source sample, sequenced in a study of spatial heterogeneity in lung cancer (dated by TCRdb to about 2019). Results the study describes overall, beyond this receptor: The tumor nonsynonymous mutation count correlated with the number of expanded alpha and beta TCRs within the tumor.

Receptor amplification or capture employed 5' RACE. Data came from a NextSeq 500. The raw public data were reprocessed by TCRdb itself: fastp quality trimming at Q25, MiXCR clonotype calling, in-frame beta chains only. All rows with the same CDR3 protein become a single entry with the most common DNA and genes. The table for this sample lists about 9,600 distinct CDR3 sequences; roughly 6.3% of them were counted only once. Around 27% of the sample is in the top ten clones. For these receptors, no antigen is known. According to the study, the label for this sample's time point signals: sample taken at primary tumor resection. The specimen was lung tumor tissue, collected at surgery. The source of these receptors is a male donor with early-stage non-small cell lung cancer.

This clonotype was counted ten times or more. The V call is TRBV20-1, the J call TRBJ2-7; TRBD1 or TRBD2 may be the D gene (5 bases each). The CDR3 is 14 amino acids. Germline-derived CDR1 and CDR2 are DFQATT and SNEGSKA (reference sequence). V dropped 0 bases and J dropped 2 bases, with 11 bases sitting between them. The CDR3 protein is CSARDRGDPYEQYF. CDR3 coding DNA: TGCAGTGCTAGAGATCGAGGGGACCCCTACGAGCAGTACTTC.

The V gene is TRBV7-9, the J gene TRBJ1-4; TRBD1 might be the D (6 bases). V was shortened by 3 bases and J by 8 bases, with 16 bases between the two germline ends. This CDR3 is 15 amino acids long. Per the germline V gene, CDR1 is SEHNR and CDR2 is FQNEAQ (reference sequence). This CDR3 reads CASSFGQMNREKLFF. The DNA for the CDR3 is TGTGCCAGCAGCTTCGGACAGATGAATAGAGAAAAACTGTTTTTT.

In its sample, this clonotype was seen many times. CDR3 protein: CASSVSRGTGMNTEAFF. CDR3 sequence (DNA): TGCGCCAGCAGTGTTAGTCGAGGGACAGGGATGAACACTGAAGCTTTCTTT. The genes are TRBV10-2 and TRBJ1-1; 9 bases line up with TRBD1. The CDR3 covers 17 residues. Trimming removed 4 bases from V and 0 bases from J; junction bases left unmatched: 9. Germline V gene lookup returns CDR1 WSHSY and CDR2 SAAADI.

In this sample, this clonotype turned up many times. The rearrangement links TRBV15 to TRBJ1-5, with 7 bases aligning to TRBD1. With V trimmed by 5 bases and J by 6 bases, 7 bases remained unmatched. Per the germline V gene, CDR1 is LNHNV and CDR2 is YYDKDF (reference sequence). The CDR3 is 14 residues long. CDR3 in amino acids: CATSAGTEGQPQHF. CDR3 nucleotide sequence: TGTGCCACCAGCGCTGGGACAGAGGGTCAGCCCCAGCATTTT.

Many counts were recorded for this clonotype. J is TRBJ1-4 and V is TRBV14; D possibly corresponds to TRBD1 (6 bases). CDR3 length equals 14 residues. Per the germline V gene, CDR1 is SGHDN and CDR2 is FVKESK. The ends were cut back, 6 bases at V and 5 bases at J, with 13 bases in the middle. In DNA, the CDR3 is TGTGCCAGCAGACCGGGACAAACGAATGAAAAACTGTTTTTT. Amino acids: CASRPGQTNEKLFF.